One sample yielded the 4 T cell receptor beta chains listed below, sequenced in a study of monozygotic twins with inflammatory bowel disease. TCRdb reprocessed the 5' RACE reads, keeping one entry per CDR3 protein, no DNA. The record lists more than 350,000 distinct CDR3 sequences, of which the ten most abundant hold 2% to 3%. The material sequenced was blood. The source of these receptors is a human donor with ulcerative colitis or Crohn's disease, or a healthy co-twin of an affected twin (not recorded which).

V is TRBV7-9 and J is TRBJ1-2. The CDR3 has 13 residues. Per the germline V gene, CDR1 is SEHNR and CDR2 is FQNEAQ (reference sequence). CDR3 sequence: CASSLARDYGYTF.

The chain has TRBV7-9 and TRBJ1-6. CDR1 SEHNR and CDR2 FQNEAQ come from the germline V gene (reference sequence). There are 12 residues in the CDR3. Here the CDR3 reads CASRPIGFALHF.

J is TRBJ2-3 and V is TRBV7-2; TCRdb's D call, TRBD1, is unchecked because there is no DNA. Germline CDR1 and CDR2: SGHTA and FQGNSA. The CDR3 has 17 amino acids. The CDR3 sequence is CASSLASGGGVTDTQYF.

The genes are TRBV4-3 and TRBJ1-4; lacking DNA, the TRBD1 call made by TCRdb goes unchecked. CDR1 and CDR2 from the germline V gene are LGHNA and YSLEER. This CDR3 spans 15 amino acids. CDR3 amino acids: CASSQGDRDNEKLFF.